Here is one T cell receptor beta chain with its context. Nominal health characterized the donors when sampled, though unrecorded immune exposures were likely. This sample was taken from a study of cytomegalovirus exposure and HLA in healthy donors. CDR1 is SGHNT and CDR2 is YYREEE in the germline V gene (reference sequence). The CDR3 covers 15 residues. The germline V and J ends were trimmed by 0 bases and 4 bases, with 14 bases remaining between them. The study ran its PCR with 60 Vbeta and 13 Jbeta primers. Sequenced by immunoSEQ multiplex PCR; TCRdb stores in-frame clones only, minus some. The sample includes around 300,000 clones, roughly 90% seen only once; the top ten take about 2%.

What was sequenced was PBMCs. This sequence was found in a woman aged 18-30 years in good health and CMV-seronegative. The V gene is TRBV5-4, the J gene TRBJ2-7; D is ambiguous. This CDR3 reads CASSLVGSSFYEQYF. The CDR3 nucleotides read TGTGCCAGCAGCTTGGTCGGTAGCTCCTTTTACGAGCAGTACTTC.